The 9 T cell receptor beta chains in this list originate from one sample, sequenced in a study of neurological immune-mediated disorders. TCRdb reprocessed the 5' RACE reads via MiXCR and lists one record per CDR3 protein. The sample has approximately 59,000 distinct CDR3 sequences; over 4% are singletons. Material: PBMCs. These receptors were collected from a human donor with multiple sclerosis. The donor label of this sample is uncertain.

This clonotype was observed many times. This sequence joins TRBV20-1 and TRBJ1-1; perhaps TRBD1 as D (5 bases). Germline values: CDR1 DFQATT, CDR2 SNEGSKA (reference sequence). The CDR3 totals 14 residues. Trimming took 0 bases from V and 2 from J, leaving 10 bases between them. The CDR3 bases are TGCAGTGCTAGAGATCCGCAGGGTAACACTGAAGCTTTCTTT. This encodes CSARDPQGNTEAFF.

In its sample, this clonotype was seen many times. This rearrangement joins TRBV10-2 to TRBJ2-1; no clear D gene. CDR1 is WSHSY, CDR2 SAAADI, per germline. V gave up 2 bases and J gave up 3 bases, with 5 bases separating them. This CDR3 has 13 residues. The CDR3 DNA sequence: TGCGCCAGCAGTGAGGACTTCTACAATGAGCAGTTCTTC. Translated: CASSEDFYNEQFF.

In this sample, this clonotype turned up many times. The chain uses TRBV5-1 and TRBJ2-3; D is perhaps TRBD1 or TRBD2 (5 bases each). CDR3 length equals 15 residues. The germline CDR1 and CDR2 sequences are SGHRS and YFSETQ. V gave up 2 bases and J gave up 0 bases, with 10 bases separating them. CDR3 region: CASSFGGTSTDTQYF. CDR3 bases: TGCGCCAGCAGCTTTGGGGGAACTAGCACAGATACGCAGTATTTT.

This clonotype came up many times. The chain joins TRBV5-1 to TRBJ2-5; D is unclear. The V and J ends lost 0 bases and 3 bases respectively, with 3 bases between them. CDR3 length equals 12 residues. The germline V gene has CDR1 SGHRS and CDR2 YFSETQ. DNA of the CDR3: TGCGCCAGCAGCTTGGATAAAGAGACCCAGTACTTC. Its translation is CASSLDKETQYF.

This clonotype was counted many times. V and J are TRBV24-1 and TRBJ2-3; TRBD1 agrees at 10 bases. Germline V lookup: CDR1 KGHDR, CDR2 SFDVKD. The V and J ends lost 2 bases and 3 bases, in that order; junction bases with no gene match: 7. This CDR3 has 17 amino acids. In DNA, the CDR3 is TGTGCCACCAGTGATTCGCGACAGGGGGCAGGTACAGATACGCAGTATTTT. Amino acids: CATSDSRQGAGTDTQYF.

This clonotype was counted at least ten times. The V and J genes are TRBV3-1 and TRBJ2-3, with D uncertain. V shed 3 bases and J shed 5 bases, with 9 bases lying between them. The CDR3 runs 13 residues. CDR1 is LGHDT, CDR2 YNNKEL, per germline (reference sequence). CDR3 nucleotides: TGTGCCAGCAGCCAGGGAACCGGAGATACGCAGTATTTT. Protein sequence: CASSQGTGDTQYF.

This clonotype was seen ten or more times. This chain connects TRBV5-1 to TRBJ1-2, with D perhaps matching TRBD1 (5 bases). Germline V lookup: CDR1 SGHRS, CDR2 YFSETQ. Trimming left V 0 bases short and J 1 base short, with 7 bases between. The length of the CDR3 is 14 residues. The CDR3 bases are TGCGCCAGCAGCTTGGAGGGGTTTAACTATGGCTACACCTTC. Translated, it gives CASSLEGFNYGYTF.

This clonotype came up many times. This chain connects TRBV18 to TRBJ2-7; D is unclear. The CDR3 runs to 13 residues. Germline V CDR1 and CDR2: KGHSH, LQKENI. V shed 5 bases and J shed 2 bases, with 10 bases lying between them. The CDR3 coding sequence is TGTGCCAGCTCAGCCACGGTGACCTACGAGCAGTACTTC. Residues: CASSATVTYEQYF.

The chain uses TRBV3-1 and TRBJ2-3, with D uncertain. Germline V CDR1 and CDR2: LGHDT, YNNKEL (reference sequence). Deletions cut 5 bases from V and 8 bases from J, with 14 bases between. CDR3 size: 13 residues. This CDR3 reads CASSSDTLSTQYF. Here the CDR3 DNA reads TGTGCCAGCAGCAGCGATACCCTCAGTACGCAGTATTTT.